The rows below give T cell receptor beta chains drawn from one sample of a study of T cells in Graves' hyperthyroidism and ophthalmopathy. One entry per CDR3 protein, called by TCRdb with MiXCR from the multiplex PCR reads. Here the sample spans about 530,000 distinct CDR3 sequences, 17% being singletons. The material sequenced was blood. The receptors shown here come from a woman younger than 35 with Graves' ophthalmopathy. Each CDR3 is given with its conserved first and last residue. The D gene is left open where the match is weak. Only some rows state a clone size, as once, few, many or a class for expanded clones.

CAWSVLAGVKDEQFF	TGTGCCTGGAGTGTACTAGCGGGCGTCAAGGATGAGCAGTTCTTC	15	TRBD2	TRBV30	TRBJ2-1	.
CASSYPLRGNNEQFF	TGTGCCAGCAGTTACCCCCTAAGAGGGAACAATGAGCAGTTCTTC	15	.	TRBV6-2/TRBV6-3	TRBJ2-1	many
CASSPDRGYYEQYF	TGTGCCAGCAGTCCTGACAGGGGATACTACGAGCAGTACTTC	14	TRBD1	TRBV28	TRBJ2-7	many
CASEGVPYNEQFF	TGTGCCAGCGAGGGAGTCCCTTACAATGAGCAGTTCTTC	13	.	TRBV7-9	TRBJ2-1	.
CASSRTSGGAFRNTDTQYF	TGCGCCAGCAGCCGAACTAGCGGGGGGGCTTTCCGTAACACAGATACGCAGTATTTT	19	TRBD2	TRBV5-1	TRBJ2-3	once
CASSLAGGTHTEAFF	TGTGCCAGCAGCTTGGCCGGGGGAACCCACACTGAAGCTTTCTTT	15	.	TRBV5-6	TRBJ1-1	few
CASSQNTGLAFYEQYF	TGTGCCAGCAGCCAGAACACGGGACTAGCTTTCTACGAGCAGTACTTC	16	TRBD2	TRBV3-1	TRBJ2-7	many
CSARGLASSPSLEYEQYF	TGCAGTGCTAGGGGACTAGCGTCCTCGCCGTCACTTGAATACGAGCAGTACTTC	18	TRBD2	TRBV20-1	TRBJ2-7	few
CASSLTGGRTEAFF	TGTGCCAGCAGTTTAACAGGGGGCCGAACTGAAGCTTTCTTT	14	TRBD1	TRBV12-3/TRBV12-4	TRBJ1-1	many
CASSQEKGGTGTYGYTF	TGTGCCAGCAGCCAAGAAAAGGGCGGGACAGGGACCTATGGCTACACCTTC	17	TRBD1	TRBV14	TRBJ1-2	.
CASSWTGYSNQPQHF	TGTGCCAGCAGCTGGACAGGCTATAGCAATCAGCCCCAGCATTTT	15	TRBD1	TRBV6-1	TRBJ1-5	few
CASSGWQGGYEQYF	TGTGCCAGCAGCGGCTGGCAGGGGGGATACGAGCAGTACTTC	14	.	TRBV7-6	TRBJ2-7	.
CASSPKGEAHYNEQFF	TGTGCCAGCAGCCCTAAGGGTGAGGCACATTACAATGAGCAGTTCTTC	16	.	TRBV11-3	TRBJ2-1	few
CASSVPSGRDGNEQFF	TGTGCCAGCAGTGTCCCTAGCGGGAGGGATGGAAATGAGCAGTTCTTC	16	TRBD2	TRBV6-1	TRBJ2-1	many
CASQQSTYEQYF	TGTGCCAGCCAACAGAGTACCTACGAGCAGTACTTC	12	.	TRBV6-1	TRBJ2-7	.
CSAIPGLAVYNEQFF	TGCAGTGCTATACCGGGACTAGCGGTATACAATGAGCAGTTCTTC	15	TRBD2	TRBV20-1	TRBJ2-1	few
CASSAAGSNYGYTF	TGTGCCAGCAGTGCGGCAGGGTCTAACTATGGCTACACCTTC	14	.	TRBV6-1	TRBJ1-2	many
CASTRDTLFSYEQYF	TGTGCCAGCACCCGGGACACTTTATTCTCCTACGAGCAGTACTTC	15	.	TRBV2	TRBJ2-7	many
CASISQPGQGGETQYF	TGTGCCAGCATTTCGCAGCCGGGACAGGGAGGCGAGACCCAGTACTTC	16	TRBD1	TRBV6-5	TRBJ2-5	.
CASSQGLGGTEAFF	TGCGCCAGCAGCCAAGGGTTGGGGGGAACTGAAGCTTTCTTT	14	.	TRBV4-3	TRBJ1-1	.
CASSGTLSSYEQYF	TGTGCCAGCAGTGGGACATTGAGCTCCTACGAGCAGTACTTC	14	.	TRBV6-1	TRBJ2-7	few
CSAADRAYNEQFF	TGCAGTGCTGCGGACAGGGCCTACAATGAGCAGTTCTTC	13	TRBD1	TRBV20-1	TRBJ2-1	few
CSVEGLAGGPSYNEQFF	TGCAGCGTTGAAGGCCTAGCGGGGGGGCCAAGCTACAATGAGCAGTTCTTC	17	TRBD2	TRBV29-1	TRBJ2-1	.
CASTWDRDNYGYTF	TGTGCCAGCACGTGGGACAGAGATAACTATGGCTACACCTTC	14	TRBD1	TRBV5-6	TRBJ1-2	many
CSAFHPGGTEAFF	TGCAGTGCGTTTCACCCGGGTGGCACTGAAGCTTTCTTT	13	.	TRBV20-1	TRBJ1-1	many
CASSPSGRSHNEQFF	TGTGCCAGCAGCCCTAGCGGGAGATCGCACAATGAGCAGTTCTTC	15	TRBD2	TRBV7-3	TRBJ2-1	.
CASSTRQAFWEQYF	TGTGCCAGCAGCACCCGACAGGCGTTTTGGGAGCAGTACTTC	14	.	TRBV13	TRBJ2-7	many
CASSTANTGELFF	TGTGCCAGCAGCACAGCGAACACCGGGGAGCTGTTTTTT	13	.	TRBV2	TRBJ2-2	few
CSARGLAGAVNEQFF	TGCAGTGCCCGAGGACTAGCGGGAGCAGTCAATGAGCAGTTCTTC	15	TRBD2	TRBV20-1	TRBJ2-1	once
CASSHPGLAEHNEQFF	TGTGCCAGCAGCCACCCAGGACTAGCGGAGCACAATGAGCAGTTCTTC	16	TRBD2	TRBV4-2	TRBJ2-1	.
CASSINRDPYF	TGTGCCAGCAGTATAAACAGGGATCCGTACTTC	11	.	TRBV12-3/TRBV12-4	TRBJ2-5	many
CSVEEFSTVGGSYTF	TGCAGCGTTGAAGAGTTTTCGACAGTCGGGGGGAGCTACACCTTC	15	.	TRBV29-1	TRBJ1-2	.
CASSLSGLALLDNEQFF	TGTGCCAGCAGTTTGTCCGGGCTAGCCCTATTGGACAATGAGCAGTTCTTC	17	.	TRBV12-3/TRBV12-4	TRBJ2-1	.
CASSPGLASYEQYF	TGTGCCAGCAGCCCGGGTCTAGCGAGCTACGAGCAGTACTTC	14	.	TRBV12-3/TRBV12-4	TRBJ2-7	many
CASTLEGGWNIQYF	TGCGCCAGCACCCTGGAGGGGGGTTGGAACATTCAGTACTTC	14	.	TRBV5-1	TRBJ2-4	many